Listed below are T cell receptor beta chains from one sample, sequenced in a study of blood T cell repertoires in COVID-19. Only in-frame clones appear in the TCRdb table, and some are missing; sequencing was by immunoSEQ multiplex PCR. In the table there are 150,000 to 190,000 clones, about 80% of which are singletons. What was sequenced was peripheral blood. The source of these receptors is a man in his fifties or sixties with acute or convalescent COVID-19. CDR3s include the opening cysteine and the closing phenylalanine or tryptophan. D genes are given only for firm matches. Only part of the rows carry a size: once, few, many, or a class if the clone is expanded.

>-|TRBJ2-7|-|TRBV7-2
TGTGCCAGCAGCCCGCTCCCGTTGGGGACTTACGAGCAGTACTTC
CASSPLPLGTYEQYF
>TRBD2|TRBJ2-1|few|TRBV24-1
TGTGCCACCAGTGATTCCTCCCGGGAGGGGGGGGAGCAGTTCTTC
CATSDSSREGGEQFF
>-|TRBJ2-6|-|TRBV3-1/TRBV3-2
TGTGCCAGCAGCCACCAGGGCGACTCTGGGGCCAACGTCCTGACTTTC
CASSHQGDSGANVLTF
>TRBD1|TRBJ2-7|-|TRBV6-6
TGTGCCAGCAGTTTGACAGGGAAGGCTGCCTACGAGCAGTACTTC
CASSLTGKAAYEQYF
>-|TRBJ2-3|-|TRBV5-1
TGCGCCAGCAGTAGTGTATACCCCGGCACAGATACGCAGTATTTT
CASSSVYPGTDTQYF
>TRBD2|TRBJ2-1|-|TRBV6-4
TGTGCCAGCAGTTCACACGGGGGGAATGAGCAGTTCTTC
CASSSHGGNEQFF
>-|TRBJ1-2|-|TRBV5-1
TGCGCCAGCAGCTTGGCTTCCTTAGGCAGGGTGATTAACTATGGCTACACCTTC
CASSLASLGRVINYGYTF
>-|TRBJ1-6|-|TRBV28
TGTGCCAGCAGTTTTTTACAGAGCTCCTATAATTCACCCCTCCACTTT
CASSFLQSSYNSPLHF
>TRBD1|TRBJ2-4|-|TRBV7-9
TGTGCCAGCAGCCCGCGGACAGGTCAAAACATTCAGTACTTC
CASSPRTGQNIQYF
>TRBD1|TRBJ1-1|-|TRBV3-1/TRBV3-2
TGTGCCAGCAGCCAAGATTTAAGGACAGGGGGGAACACTGAAGCTTTCTTT
CASSQDLRTGGNTEAFF
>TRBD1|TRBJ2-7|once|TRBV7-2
TGTGCCAGCAGCTGGGGACAGACGGCCTACGAGCAGTACTTC
CASSWGQTAYEQYF
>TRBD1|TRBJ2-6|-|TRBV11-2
TGTGCCAGCAGAGCCCCGGGACAGAGGAGCTCTGGGGCCAACGTCCTGACTTTC
CASRAPGQRSSGANVLTF
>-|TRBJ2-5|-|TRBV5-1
TGCGCCAGCAGTCAGGGTCAAGAGACCCAGTACTTC
CASSQGQETQYF
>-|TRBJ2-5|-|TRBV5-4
TGTGCCAGCAGCTTGGAGGGGGTCCAAGAGACCCAGTACTTC
CASSLEGVQETQYF
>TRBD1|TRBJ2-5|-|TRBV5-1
TGCGCCAGCAGCAGGACAGGGGCCCGGGAGGAGACCCAGTACTTC
CASSRTGAREETQYF
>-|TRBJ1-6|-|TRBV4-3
TGCGCCAGCAGCCCCAGTCGATCCTATAATTCACCCCTCCACTTT
CASSPSRSYNSPLHF
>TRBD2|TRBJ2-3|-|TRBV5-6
TGTGCCAGCAGCCCGAGCGGGGGTAGAAATACGCAGTATTTT
CASSPSGGRNTQYF
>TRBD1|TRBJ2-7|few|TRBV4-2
TGTGCCAGCAGCCCCCGGACAGGGGGCTACGAGCAGTACTTC
CASSPRTGGYEQYF
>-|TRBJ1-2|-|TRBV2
TGTGCCAGCCGGCGGGATCAGGATGGCTACACCTTC
CASRRDQDGYTF
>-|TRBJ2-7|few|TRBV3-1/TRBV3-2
TGTGCCAGCAGCCAACTGACTAGCGAGCAGTACTTC
CASSQLTSEQYF
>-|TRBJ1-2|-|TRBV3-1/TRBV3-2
TGTGCCAGCAGCCAAGCCGACAGAGGAGTCTATGGCTACACCTTC
CASSQADRGVYGYTF
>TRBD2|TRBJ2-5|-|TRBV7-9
TGTGCCAGCAGCTTGTCGAGCGGGGGGTACCAAGAGACCCAGTACTTC
CASSLSSGGYQETQYF
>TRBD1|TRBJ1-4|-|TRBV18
TGTGCCAGCTCAGCCCAGGGACAGGGGGCAGGAAATGAAAAACTGTTTTTT
CASSAQGQGAGNEKLFF
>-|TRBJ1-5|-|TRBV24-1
TGTGCCACCAGTGACGCCTCCGGGGGATACAATCAGCCCCAGCATTTT
CATSDASGGYNQPQHF
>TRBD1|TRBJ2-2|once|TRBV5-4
TGTGCCAGCAGCGCGACAGGGCTCACCGGGGAGCTGTTTTTT
CASSATGLTGELFF
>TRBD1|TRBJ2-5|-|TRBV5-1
TGCGCCAGCAGCTTGGCGGGTGACAGGGTCTCAGAGACCCAGTACTTC
CASSLAGDRVSETQYF
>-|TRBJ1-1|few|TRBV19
TGTGCCAGTAGGATAGGTCCCTCCGTGAACACTGAAGCTTTCTTT
CASRIGPSVNTEAFF
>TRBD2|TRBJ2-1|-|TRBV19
TGTGCCAGTAGTTTAAGACTAGCGGGCCAGGGGGAGCAGTTCTTC
CASSLRLAGQGEQFF
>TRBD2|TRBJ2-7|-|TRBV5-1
TGCGCCAGCAGTGGGGGACTAGCGGTCGAGCAGTACTTC
CASSGGLAVEQYF
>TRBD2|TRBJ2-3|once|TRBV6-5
TGTGCCAGCAAGCGGGAATCTACAGATACGCAGTATTTT
CASKRESTDTQYF
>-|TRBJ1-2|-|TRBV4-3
TGCGCCAGCAGCCTTTCAGGCGGGGGTATAGGCTATGGCTACACCTTC
CASSLSGGGIGYGYTF
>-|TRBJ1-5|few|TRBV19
TGTGCCAGTAGCCCGGCGGATCAGCCCCAGCATTTT
CASSPADQPQHF
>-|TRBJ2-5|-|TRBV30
TGTGCCTGGAGTGCGGGGTCGAAGACCCAGTACTTC
CAWSAGSKTQYF
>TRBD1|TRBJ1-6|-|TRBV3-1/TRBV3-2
TGTGCCAGCAGCCCGGACAGGGACGTTTCACCCCTCCACTTT
CASSPDRDVSPLHF
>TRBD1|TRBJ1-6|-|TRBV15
TGTGCCACCAGCAGGCCAGGGGGGCAATCACCCCTCCACTTT
CATSRPGGQSPLHF
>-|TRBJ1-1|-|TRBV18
TGTGCCAGCGGAGAGAACACTGAAGCTTTCTTT
CASGENTEAFF
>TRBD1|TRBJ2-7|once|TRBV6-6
TGTGCCAGCAGACCTCTATCCGGGACAGGGGTCTACGAGCAGTACTTC
CASRPLSGTGVYEQYF
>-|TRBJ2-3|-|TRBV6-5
TGTGCCTCCCGGAGGGCCCTGGCAGATACGCAGTATTTT
CASRRALADTQYF
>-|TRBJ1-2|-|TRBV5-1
TGCGCCAGCAGCTTGGAGGCAGGGAATCAAGGCTACACCTTC
CASSLEAGNQGYTF
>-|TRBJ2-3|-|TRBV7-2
TGTGCCAGCAGCTCCCCTCCCGTTAGAAGCACGCAGTATTTT
CASSSPPVRSTQYF
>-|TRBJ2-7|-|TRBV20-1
TGCAGTGCTAGTAGGTGGGGGGCCTACGAGCAGTACTTC
CSASRWGAYEQYF
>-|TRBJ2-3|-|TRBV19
TGTGCCAGTAGTATAGGCGCAGGGGCGAACACAGATACGCAGTATTTT
CASSIGAGANTDTQYF
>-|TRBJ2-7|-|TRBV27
TGTGCCAGCAGTTTTGCCCAGTCCAGGGCCCACGAGCAGTACTTC
CASSFAQSRAHEQYF
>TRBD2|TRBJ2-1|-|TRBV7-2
TGTGCCAGCAGCTTTGGGACTAGCGGAAATGAGCAGTTCTTC
CASSFGTSGNEQFF
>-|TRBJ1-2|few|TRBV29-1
TGCAGCTCTCGAGGAGGGGCGGGTAATGGCTACACCTTC
CSSRGGAGNGYTF
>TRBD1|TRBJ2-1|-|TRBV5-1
TGCGCCTCGGGGCGGACAGGCAAAGATGAGCAGTTCTTC
CASGRTGKDEQFF
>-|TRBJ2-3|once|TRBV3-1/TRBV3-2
TGTGCCAGCAGCCACCGGGGAGCGGGTAAGGGAAGCTCTAGCACAGATACGCAGTATTTT
CASSHRGAGKGSSSTDTQYF
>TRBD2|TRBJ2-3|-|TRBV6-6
TGTGCCAGCAGTCGAAGGACTAGCGGGAAAACAGATACGCAGTATTTT
CASSRRTSGKTDTQYF
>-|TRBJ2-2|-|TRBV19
TGTGCCAGTACATCTACTGCCACCGGGGAGCTGTTTTTT
CASTSTATGELFF
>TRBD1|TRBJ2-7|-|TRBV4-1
TGCGCCAGCAGCCTGGCCGGGACAGGGACCTACGAGCAGTACTTC
CASSLAGTGTYEQYF
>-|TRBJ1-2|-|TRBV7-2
TGTGCCAGCGAGGAGGGAAACAACTATGGCTACACCTTC
CASEEGNNYGYTF
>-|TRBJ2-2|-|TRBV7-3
TGTGCCAGCAGCTTGCAGAGGGACACCGGGGAGCTGTTTTTT
CASSLQRDTGELFF